This T cell receptor (beta chain) was sequenced in a study of beta chain features in type 1 diabetes. On this clone itself: The target antigen is unknown.

Overall study results and limits: In all four CD4+ subsets, TCRB CDR3 length was significantly, moderately reduced in type 1 diabetes.

This CDR3 comprises 17 residues. Trimming took off 6 bases at V and 2 bases at J, with 20 bases between the two ends. Germline V CDR1 and CDR2: SEHNR, FQNEAQ (reference sequence). The authors reverse transcribed all of the isolated RNA, so sequencing captured expressed TCRB transcripts. The method was immunoSEQ multiplex PCR; TCRdb's version includes in-frame clones alone and lacks a portion of them. This sample has over 200,000 clones, with around 9.9% found just once. The J gene is TRBJ1-3, the V gene TRBV7-9; D remains ambiguous. This TCR derives from a man aged 25-45 years with type 1 diabetes. The material sequenced was naive CD4+ T cells from blood. The CDR3 DNA follows: TGTGCCAGCAGTGCTGAGCTTGCGGCGGGTGCTGGAAACACCATATATTTT. This gives the protein CASSAELAAGAGNTIYF.